Below, 10 T cell receptor beta chains from the same sample are listed, as sequenced in a study of blood T cell repertoires in COVID-19. TCRdb's table, derived via immunoSEQ multiplex PCR, lists solely in-frame clones and lacks some. Altogether 160,000 or so clones are present, roughly 81% being singletons, with the ten largest covering under 6%. Source material: peripheral blood. The receptor source for this set is a woman aged 45-59 years with COVID-19, enrolled during active disease.

The rearrangement joins TRBV18 to TRBJ1-1, with unresolved D. CDR1 is KGHSH, CDR2 LQKENI, per germline. The CDR3 runs 12 residues. Trimming shortened V by 2 bases and J by 11 bases, and 12 bases separated the two germline ends. The CDR3, as DNA: TGTGCCAGCTCACCAGGGTTCGGAGAGGCTTTCTTT. Protein product: CASSPGFGEAFF. Full variable domain (rest looked up from reference TRBV18 and TRBJ1-1): NAGVMQNPRHLVRRRGQEARLRCSPMKGHSHVYWYRQLPEEGLKFMVYLQKENIIDESGMPKERFSAEFPKEGPSILRIQQVVRGDSAAYFCASSPGFGEAFFGQGTRLTVV.

This clone was recorded only once. The V and J genes are TRBV19 and TRBJ1-5, with 8 bases lining up with TRBD1. Germline trimming cut 6 bases from V and 2 bases from J; bases unmatched to any gene: 3. Germline CDR1 is LNHDA and CDR2 is SQIVND (reference sequence). The CDR3 is 14 residues long. Here the CDR3 DNA reads TGTGCCAGTAGAACGACAGGGGGCAATCAGCCCCAGCATTTT. Amino acids: CASRTTGGNQPQHF.

The rearrangement uses TRBV28 and TRBJ1-5; possible D gene TRBD1, 6 bases. Germline CDR1 MDHEN, CDR2 SYDVKM. V gave up 5 bases and J gave up 0 bases, with 17 bases separating them. The CDR3 totals 17 residues. CDR3 amino acids: CASSPGHRGYSNQPQHF. Here the CDR3 DNA reads TGTGCCAGCAGTCCGGGACATAGAGGGTATAGCAATCAGCCCCAGCATTTT.

The V call is TRBV30, the J call TRBJ1-1; 8 nucleotides align to TRBD1. V lost 1 base and J lost 5; bases outside the gene matches: 3. The germline V gene has CDR1 GTSNPN and CDR2 SVGIG (reference sequence). This CDR3 contains 13 residues. For the CDR3, the DNA is TGTGCCTGGAGTGGACAGGGGTGGACTGAAGCTTTCTTT. Encoded protein: CAWSGQGWTEAFF.

The chain uses TRBV16 and TRBJ1-2; D may be TRBD1 (5 bases). The CDR3 covers 13 residues. Trimming shortened V by 2 bases and J by 3 bases, and 7 bases separated the two germline ends. Germline values: CDR1 KGHSY, CDR2 FQNENV. The DNA of the CDR3 is TGTGCCAGCAGCCAAGGAGGGGACTATGGCTACACCTTC. It specifies CASSQGGDYGYTF.

V usage is TRBV7-9 and J usage is TRBJ2-2; no clear D gene. This CDR3 contains 15 residues. Looked up from germline, CDR1 is SEHNR and CDR2 is FQNEAQ (reference sequence). V was pared by 0 bases and J by 3 bases, with 8 bases between. The CDR3 region is CASSLASVDTGELFF. CDR3 nucleotide sequence: TGTGCCAGCAGCTTAGCCTCGGTGGACACCGGGGAGCTGTTTTTT.

Of note for this clone: One junction end does not reproduce the germline sequence, and a read error may be involved. CDR3 nucleotides: TGTGCTAGCAGTTTTAACGCCAGGGGTGAGCAGTTCTTC. It specifies CASSFNARGEQFF. The chain has TRBV7-7 and TRBJ2-1; tentatively, D is TRBD1 (6 bases). The germline V gene encodes CDR1 SSHAT and CDR2 FNYEAQ (reference sequence). The CDR3 sequence is 13 residues long. Full variable domain (outside the CDR3, taken from reference TRBV7-7 and TRBJ2-1): GAGVSQSPRYKVTKRGQDVTLRCDPISSHATLYWYQQALGQGPEFLTYFNYEAQPDKSGLPSDRFSAERPEGSISTLTIQRTEQRDSAMYRCASSFNARGEQFFGPGTRLTVL.

This sequence joins TRBV28 and TRBJ2-1; unclear D gene. CDR1 and CDR2 from the germline V gene are MDHEN and SYDVKM. This CDR3 is 11 amino acids long. Between the trimmed V and J ends, which lost 5 bases and 8 bases, there was a span of 7 bases. CDR3 coding DNA: TGTGCCAGCAGTCTCGGAGATGAGCAGTTCTTC. Translated, it gives CASSLGDEQFF.

The chain recombines TRBV19 with TRBJ1-6; no definite D call. CDR1 and CDR2 (germline): LNHDA, SQIVND (reference sequence). The CDR3 is 15 residues long. V was cut by 3 bases and J by 5 bases, with 11 bases left in between. The CDR3 sequence: CASSMAQLNNSPLHF. CDR3 bases: TGTGCCAGTAGTATGGCACAGCTTAATAATTCACCCCTCCACTTT.

V and J are TRBV9 and TRBJ2-7, with 7 bases that match TRBD2. Germline V gives CDR1 SGDLS, CDR2 YYNGEE. V lost 4 bases, J lost 5 bases, and 9 bases stayed unmatched. The CDR3 consists of 14 residues. CDR3 nucleotides: TGTGCCAGCAGCCCCCGGTGGGAGGGCAACGAGCAGTACTTC. Its translation: CASSPRWEGNEQYF.